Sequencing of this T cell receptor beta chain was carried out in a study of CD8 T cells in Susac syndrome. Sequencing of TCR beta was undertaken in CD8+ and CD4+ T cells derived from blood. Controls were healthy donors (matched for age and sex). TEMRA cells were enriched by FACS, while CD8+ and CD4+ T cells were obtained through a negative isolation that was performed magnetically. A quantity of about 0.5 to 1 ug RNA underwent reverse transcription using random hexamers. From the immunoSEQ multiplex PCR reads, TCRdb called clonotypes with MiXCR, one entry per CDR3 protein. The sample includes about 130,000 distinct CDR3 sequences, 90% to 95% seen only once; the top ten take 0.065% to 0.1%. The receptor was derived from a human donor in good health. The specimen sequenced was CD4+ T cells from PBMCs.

CDR3 nucleotide sequence: TGTGCCAGCAGTGAAGCTTACAAGGGAGATACGCAGTATTTT. Translation gives CASSEAYKGDTQYF. The chain carries TRBV2 and TRBJ2-3, with D hard to call. V lost 0 bases and J lost 5, with 9 bases in between. From germline, CDR1 is SNHLY and CDR2 FYNNEI. The CDR3 consists of 14 residues. The full variable domain, completed using reference TRBV2 and TRBJ2-3, is EPEVTQTPSHQVTQMGQEVILRCVPISNHLYFYWYRQILGQKVEFLVSFYNNEISEKSEIFDDQFSVERPDGSNFTLKIRSTKLEDSAMYFCASSEAYKGDTQYFGPGTRLTVL.